The 9 T cell receptor beta chains below all came from one sample that was sequenced in a study of T cell responses to AZD1222 COVID-19 vaccine. Only in-frame clones appear in the TCRdb table, and some are missing; sequencing was by immunoSEQ multiplex PCR. Here the sample spans approximately 74,000 clones, approximately 87% being singletons. The sample here was peripheral blood, taken 28 days after the second AZD1222 dose. These receptors all come from an adult who received the AZD1222 COVID-19 vaccine.

The genes are TRBV23-1 and TRBJ1-5, with a weak D call TRBD1 (5 bases). TRBV23-1 is classed as an ORF, of uncertain function. The V gene lost 0 bases and the J gene lost 2 bases, with 14 bases spanning the gap. This CDR3 has 17 residues. The CDR3 sequence: CASSQSSALRGNQPQHF. The CDR3, as DNA: TGCGCCAGCAGTCAATCGTCAGCGCTCAGGGGCAATCAGCCCCAGCATTTT.

CDR3 nucleotides: TGTGCCAGCTCACCTCCGCTCGGACAGGGGCCTCGTCAGCAGTACTTC. Protein sequence: CASSPPLGQGPRQQYF. This sequence joins TRBV18 and TRBJ2-7; 9 bases align to TRBD1. CDR3 size: 16 residues. Trimming at V came to 3 bases and at J to 8 bases, leaving 14 bases not matched to a gene. Looked up from germline, CDR1 is KGHSH and CDR2 is LQKENI.

The V and J genes are TRBV7-7 and TRBJ1-5, with D uncertain. Germline assignment: CDR1 SSHAT and CDR2 FNYEAQ (reference sequence). The CDR3 has 13 amino acids. The ends were cut back, 8 bases at V and 10 bases at J, with 18 bases in the middle. The CDR3: CASVLGPHVPQHF. The DNA for the CDR3 is TGTGCCAGCGTTCTTGGGCCCCACGTTCCCCAGCATTTT.

The chain has TRBV19 and TRBJ2-2; the D gene is possibly TRBD1 (5 bases). From germline, CDR1 is LNHDA and CDR2 SQIVND (reference sequence). Trimming cost V 5 bases and J 6 bases, with 13 bases left between them. The CDR3 runs 14 residues. Here the CDR3 DNA reads TGTGCCAGTAGTCGGACACCTGGGGCCGGGGAGCTGTTTTTT. Translated: CASSRTPGAGELFF.

The gene calls are TRBV7-6 and TRBJ2-2; D uncertain. The V gene lost 6 bases and the J gene lost 4 bases, with 12 bases spanning the gap. Germline lookup yields CDR1 SGHVS and CDR2 FNYEAQ. The length of the CDR3 is 14 residues. The CDR3 sequence is CASRTQALTGELFF. The CDR3, as DNA: TGTGCCAGCAGAACCCAGGCCCTCACCGGGGAGCTGTTTTTT.

The J gene is TRBJ2-1, the V gene TRBV6-4, with 10 bases that match TRBD2. Trimming at V came to 4 bases and at J to 9 bases, leaving 9 bases not matched to a gene. This CDR3 is built from 15 residues. The germline V gene has CDR1 MRHNA and CDR2 SNTAGT. The CDR3 sequence: CASSGSGIAGGEQFF. The DNA for the CDR3 is TGTGCCAGCAGTGGCTCCGGGATAGCGGGAGGTGAGCAGTTCTTC.

This clone was picked up one time. The chain employs TRBV2 and TRBJ2-5, with a tentative D call TRBD1 (7 bases). The CDR3 sequence is 12 residues long. Germline V gene lookup returns CDR1 SNHLY and CDR2 FYNNEI. V dropped 4 bases and J dropped 5 bases, with 8 bases sitting between them. Here the CDR3 DNA reads TGTGCCAGCAGTGCAGGGGGGGAGACCCAGTACTTC. Its translation is CASSAGGETQYF.

There are a few counts of this clone. The genes are TRBV11-2 and TRBJ2-6; either TRBD1 or TRBD2 may supply D (5 bases each). The CDR3 contains 18 residues. CDR1 is SGHAT and CDR2 is FQNNGV in the germline V gene. With 0 bases removed from V and 4 bases from J, the gap between germline ends came to 16 bases. CDR3 sequence: CASSLDPNIGAGANVLTF. CDR3 nucleotide sequence: TGTGCCAGCAGCTTAGATCCAAATATCGGGGCCGGGGCCAACGTCCTGACTTTC.

The V gene is TRBV7-6, the J gene TRBJ1-2; 11 positions agree with TRBD1. CDR1 is SGHVS and CDR2 is FNYEAQ in the germline V gene. J was trimmed by 6 bases and V by 5 bases; bases with no gene match: 2. This CDR3 comprises 13 residues. CDR3: CASSTGQGDGYTF. The DNA of the CDR3 is TGTGCCAGCAGCACGGGACAGGGGGATGGCTACACCTTC.